This is a list of T cell receptor beta chains from one sample in a study of T cells in narcolepsy. Measured with immunoSEQ multiplex PCR; TCRdb has only the in-frame clones, and not every one. The table includes around 20,000 clones, 92% detected once. Sequencing was carried out using CD45RA- memory CD4+ T cells from PBMCs. The receptors come from a human donor with narcolepsy. Both conserved end residues are part of each CDR3. Each record gives: J gene, D gene, clone size, V gene, CDR3 length, CDR3 protein, CDR3 DNA. A D gene is named only where the DNA matches it firmly. Only part of the rows carry a size: once, few, many, or a class if the clone is expanded.

TRBJ2-3 NA NA TRBV9 15 CASSRDGISTDTQYF TGTGCCAGCAGCCGGGACGGAATTAGCACAGATACGCAGTATTTT
TRBJ2-3 NA NA TRBV5-1 15 CASAARTAVTDTQYF TGCGCCAGCGCAGCCCGGACAGCTGTCACAGATACGCAGTATTTT
TRBJ2-7 TRBD2 NA TRBV29-1 13 CSVDRGGSGEQYF TGCAGCGTTGATCGGGGGGGCTCGGGAGAGCAGTACTTC
TRBJ1-2 NA NA TRBV7-2 17 CASSLVSSSGVWGGYTF TGTGCCAGCAGCTTAGTCAGCAGTAGCGGGGTATGGGGTGGCTACACCTTC
TRBJ2-7 TRBD1 few TRBV18 12 CASSGQGYEQYF TGTGCCAGCTCCGGACAGGGCTACGAGCAGTACTTC
TRBJ2-3 NA NA TRBV6-1 13 CASSEFTTMSQYF TGTGCCAGCAGTGAATTTACCACCATGTCGCAGTATTTT
TRBJ2-3 NA few TRBV7-8 14 CASSPQGRTDTQYF TGTGCCAGCAGCCCACAGGGAAGAACAGATACGCAGTATTTT
TRBJ2-7 NA NA TRBV27 12 CASRDLTEEQYF TGTGCCAGCAGGGACCTTACTGAGGAGCAGTACTTC
TRBJ1-1 NA few TRBV7-9 13 CASSFGGNTEAFF TGTGCCAGCAGCTTCGGAGGGAACACTGAAGCTTTCTTT
TRBJ2-6 NA NA TRBV5-1 15 CASSLDVSGANVLTF TGCGCCAGCAGCCTCGACGTTTCTGGGGCCAACGTCCTGACTTTC
TRBJ1-4 NA once TRBV30 13 CAWNTGTNEKLFF TGTGCCTGGAACACTGGAACTAATGAAAAACTGTTTTTT
TRBJ1-4 NA NA TRBV7-2 15 CASSLVVGLDEKLFF TGTGCCAGCAGCTTAGTAGTGGGGTTAGATGAAAAACTGTTTTTT
TRBJ2-3 TRBD2 NA TRBV2 15 CASSWTSGRSDTQYF TGTGCCAGCAGCTGGACTAGCGGGAGGAGCGATACGCAGTATTTT
TRBJ2-2 NA NA TRBV27 16 CASSSRQAKNTGELFF TGTGCCAGCAGTTCCCGACAGGCAAAGAACACCGGGGAGCTGTTTTTT
TRBJ2-7 NA NA TRBV2 12 CASSGEGYEQYF TGTGCCAGCAGTGGAGAGGGCTACGAGCAGTACTTC
TRBJ2-3 TRBD1 NA TRBV7-9 16 CASSPLRDRGTDTQYF TGTGCCAGCAGCCCCTTGCGGGACAGGGGGACAGATACGCAGTATTTT
TRBJ1-2 NA few TRBV10-3 12 CAISGGVYGYTF TGTGCCATCAGTGGCGGCGTGTATGGCTACACCTTC
TRBJ2-1 NA NA TRBV6-4 13 CASSKDLGDEQFF TGTGCCAGCAGCAAAGACCTGGGGGATGAGCAGTTCTTC
TRBJ1-1 NA NA TRBV2 12 CASSEPQEGAFF TGTGCCAGCAGTGAGCCCCAGGAGGGAGCTTTCTTT
TRBJ2-1 NA once TRBV18 13 CASGTRGADEQFF TGTGCCAGCGGAACCAGGGGGGCCGATGAGCAGTTCTTC
TRBJ2-6 NA NA TRBV15 19 CATSTSSGYLLSGANVLTF TGTGCCACCAGCACCTCCTCCGGCTATCTCCTCTCTGGGGCCAACGTCCTGACTTTC
TRBJ2-7 TRBD2 NA TRBV27 16 CASRGLAGQTAYEQYF TGTGCCAGCAGGGGACTAGCGGGACAAACAGCCTACGAGCAGTACTTC
TRBJ2-7 NA NA TRBV4-1 16 CASSRSQGGPSYEQYF TGCGCCAGCAGCCGGTCCCAGGGAGGCCCCTCCTACGAGCAGTACTTC
TRBJ2-7 TRBD2 NA TRBV5-4 15 CASSPGGGASYEQYF TGTGCCAGCAGCCCGGGGGGGGGCGCGAGCTACGAGCAGTACTTC
TRBJ1-2 NA NA TRBV29-1 15 CSVGPDSTPNYGYTF TGCAGCGTTGGCCCTGACTCGACACCAAACTATGGCTACACCTTC
TRBJ2-7 NA NA TRBV6-5 14 CAPSEFAGTYEQYF TGTGCCCCTTCTGAGTTTGCGGGAACCTACGAGCAGTACTTC
TRBJ2-2 NA NA TRBV30 16 CAWRVLAAIPTGELFF TGTGCCTGGAGGGTCTTGGCAGCTATTCCCACCGGGGAGCTGTTTTTT
TRBJ2-5 TRBD2 NA TRBV5-6 15 CASSLVAGGGETQYF TGTGCCAGCAGCTTGGTAGCGGGAGGCGGGGAGACCCAGTACTTC
TRBJ1-1 TRBD1 NA TRBV19 16 CASSIARPGTAVKAFF TGTGCCAGTAGTATAGCCCGACCCGGGACAGCAGTAAAAGCTTTCTTT
TRBJ1-1 TRBD1 NA TRBV2 13 CASRDRVGTEAFF TGTGCCAGCAGGGACAGGGTGGGCACTGAAGCTTTCTTT
TRBJ1-1 NA NA TRBV4-2 13 CASSPPTGGETFF TGTGCCAGCAGCCCTCCCACGGGGGGGGAAACTTTCTTT
TRBJ1-1 NA NA TRBV7-2 13 CASSPGPNTEAFF TGTGCCAGCAGCCCAGGGCCGAACACTGAAGCTTTCTTT
TRBJ2-2 NA NA TRBV11-3 14 CASSQSGTGGELFF TGTGCCAGCAGCCAGAGCGGAACAGGGGGGGAGCTGTTTTTT
TRBJ2-1 TRBD2 NA TRBV7-9 15 CASSLESGVNNEQFF TGTGCCAGCAGCTTAGAAAGCGGGGTAAACAATGAGCAGTTCTTC
TRBJ2-3 NA NA TRBV10-3 14 CAISARATADTQYF TGTGCCATCAGTGCCAGGGCTACGGCAGATACGCAGTATTTT